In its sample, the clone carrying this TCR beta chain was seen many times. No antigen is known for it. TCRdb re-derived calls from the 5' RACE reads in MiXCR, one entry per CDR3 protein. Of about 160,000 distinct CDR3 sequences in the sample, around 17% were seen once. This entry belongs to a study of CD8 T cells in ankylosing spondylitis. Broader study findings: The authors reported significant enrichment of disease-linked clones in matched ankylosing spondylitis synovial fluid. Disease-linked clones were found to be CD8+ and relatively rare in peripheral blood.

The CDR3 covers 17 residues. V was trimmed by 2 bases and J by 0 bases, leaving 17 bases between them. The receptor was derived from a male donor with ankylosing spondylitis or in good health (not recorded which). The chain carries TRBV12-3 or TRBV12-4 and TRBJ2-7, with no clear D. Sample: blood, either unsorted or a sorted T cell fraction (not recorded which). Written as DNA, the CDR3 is TGTGCCAGCAGTTTACGGCTCCCTAACATCCCCTCCTACGAGCAGTACTTC. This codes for CASSLRLPNIPSYEQYF.